This T cell receptor beta chain appears in the sequencing data of a study of shared clonotypes between healthy human individuals (dated by TCRdb to 2020 to 2021). For context, the study as a whole: A couple of women and three men aged 18 to 49 years were included in the cohort. Different laboratories and diverse techniques were used to prepare libraries and sequence TCR repertoires, to increase sequencing depth and limit assay-specific biases. Per donor, leukapheresis produced somewhere between about 0.9 and 10 billion PBMCs. Blood TCR repertoires of five healthy adults were deeply sequenced to estimate repertoire size and the extent of clonotype sharing between individuals.

Broad study findings and their caveats: Sampling was restricted to blood, and TCR repertoires in tissues likely differ from the TCR repertoires found in blood. Because the study included a small number of donors, the genetic and exposure-history diversity represented was limited. Pairwise subsampling led to the expectation that sequencing depth would affect the degree of clonotype sharing among donors.

Points on this clone: The antigen this receptor binds is unknown. No qualities accompany the bases; no much larger clone lies one base away.

The donors were healthy, HIV-negative adults with no recently reported acute infections or vaccinations. All donors were Caucasian adults living in Nashville, Tennessee, USA. In the unsorted samples, 85 million to 100 million PBMCs were counted, and genomic DNA was extracted using the QIAamp DNA Blood Mini kit. After blood collection by leukapheresis, PBMCs were isolated using Ficoll-Histopaque density gradient centrifugation and then cryopreserved in the vapor phase of liquid nitrogen. Using the deep immunoSEQ assay, TCR CDR3 regions were amplified from genomic DNA by multiplex PCR. For each cell subset, the extracted genomic DNA was distributed evenly across all wells of several immunoSEQ 96-well plates, and each plate served as one replicate. For unsorted PBMC, each replicate PCR was loaded with roughly 330 ng genomic DNA, equivalent to about 30,000 T cell genomes. Ten immunoSEQ deep assay plates were used to sequence unsorted PBMC genomic DNA. The purified libraries were quantified using a Qubit 3.0 fluorometer, sized with a Bioanalyzer 2100, and then quantified again using the KAPA Library Quantification kit. A separate single-read 150-cycle Illumina NextSeq 550 flow cell was used to sequence each immunoSEQ 96-well plate. As for the original processing: Because the immunoSEQ output held only junctional sequences and lacked quality scores, the filtering could not match the filtering applied to full-length reads. To assign V/J genes and CDR3, sequences were annotated against IMGT germline references using PyIR, a Python wrapper for IgBLAST v1.9. Any read was removed if the V/J assignment was weak (E-value above 1e-6), the CDR3 was missing, or the read contained stop codons, out-of-frame junctions, or ambiguous translated residues. V3J clonotypes were defined as sequences sharing an identical inferred V gene, J gene, and CDR3 amino acid sequence. The percentage overlap between two repertoires was calculated by dividing the number of shared unique clonotypes by the size of the smaller repertoire. Three approaches were used to assess repertoire richness: RTK rarefaction, the Chao1 estimator, and Recon v2.1 estimates of unobserved clonotypes. TCRdb retrieved this table from immuneACCESS and kept in-frame rearrangements only. Not all clones are present; in checked studies, unresolved V genes account for under half, and no reason is known for the remainder. The DNA was the basis for D and trimming; V, J and clone size are from that table. The sample contains roughly 510,000 clones, about 75% of them found a single time. The ten largest clonotypes hold around an eighth of the sample.

The CDR3 runs 13 amino acids, cysteine and phenylalanine included. Only CDR3 DNA is held: 39 bases, read in frame from base 1. CDR1 and CDR2 are drawn from the germline V gene: MDHEN, SYDVKM. The junction shows trimming of 7 bases on V and 8 bases on J, plus 14 bases between the germline ends. This clonotype was obtained from a woman between 35 and 50 years old in good health. Some clones in this sample may be carry-over from other donors' samples. This receptor chain uses TRBV28 and TRBJ1-4; TRBD1 is perhaps the D gene, given 5 matching bases. Material for sequencing was PBMCs. The CDR3 here reads CASTPHRIEKLFF. DNA sequence: TGTGCCAGCACTCCGCACAGGATCGAAAAACTGTTTTTT. The full variable domain, with segments outside the CDR3 supplied by the reference TRBV28 and TRBJ1-4 proteins, appears as DVKVTQSSRYLVKRTGEKVFLECVQDMDHENMFWYRQDPGLGLRLIYFSYDVKMKEKGDIPEGYSVSREKKERFSLILESASTNQTSMYLCASTPHRIEKLFFGSGTQLSVL.